This T cell receptor (beta chain) was recorded in a study of cytomegalovirus exposure and HLA in healthy donors. Overall study results and limits: In a later analysis, several top co-occurrence clusters appeared linked to parvovirus B19, influenza, CMV and Epstein-Barr virus.

This clone was detected only a few times. Its matching antigen is unknown. PCR used 60 Vbeta primers and 13 Jbeta primers. Assay: immunoSEQ multiplex PCR; the TCRdb copy retains only in-frame clones and omits some. The table lists some 120,000 clones, approximately 9.4% of them singletons. CDR3 length equals 14 residues. The V and J ends lost 4 bases and 5 bases respectively, with 15 bases between them. Per the germline V gene, CDR1 is SGHKS and CDR2 is YYEKEE (reference sequence). Sample: PBMCs. The TCR sequence derives from a man aged 30 to 45 in good health and CMV-seronegative. The chain has TRBV5-5 and TRBJ2-5; possibly TRBD2 for D (6 bases). Written as DNA, the CDR3 is TGTGCCAGCAGCGTAGAAGGAGGGACGGAGACCCAGTACTTC. Encoded protein: CASSVEGGTETQYF.